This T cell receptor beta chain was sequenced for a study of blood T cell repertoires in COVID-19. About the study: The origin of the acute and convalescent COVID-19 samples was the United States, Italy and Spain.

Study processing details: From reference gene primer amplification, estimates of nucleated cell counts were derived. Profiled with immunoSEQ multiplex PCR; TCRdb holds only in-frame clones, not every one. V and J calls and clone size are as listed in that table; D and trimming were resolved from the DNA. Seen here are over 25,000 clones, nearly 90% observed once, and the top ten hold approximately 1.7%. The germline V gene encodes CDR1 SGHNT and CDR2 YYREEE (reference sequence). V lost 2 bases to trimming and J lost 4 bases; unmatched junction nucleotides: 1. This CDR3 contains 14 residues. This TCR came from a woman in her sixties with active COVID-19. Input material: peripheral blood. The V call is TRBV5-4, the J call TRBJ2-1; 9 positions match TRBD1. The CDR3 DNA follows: TGTGCCAGCAGCTTCGGGACAGGGTACAATGAGCAGTTCTTC. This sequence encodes CASSFGTGYNEQFF.